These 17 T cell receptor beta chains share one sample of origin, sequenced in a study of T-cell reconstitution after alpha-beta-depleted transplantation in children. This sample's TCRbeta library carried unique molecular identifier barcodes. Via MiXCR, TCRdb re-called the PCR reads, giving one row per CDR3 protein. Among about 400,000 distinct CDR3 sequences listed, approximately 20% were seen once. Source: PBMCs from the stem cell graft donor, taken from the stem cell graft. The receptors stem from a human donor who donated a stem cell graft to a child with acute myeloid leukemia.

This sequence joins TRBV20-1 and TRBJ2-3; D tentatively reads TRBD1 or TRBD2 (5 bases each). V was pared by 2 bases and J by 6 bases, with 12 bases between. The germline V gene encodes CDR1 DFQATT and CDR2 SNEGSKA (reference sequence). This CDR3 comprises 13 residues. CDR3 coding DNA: TGCAGTGCTAGACCCGGGACCAAGGATACGCAGTATTTT. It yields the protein CSARPGTKDTQYF.

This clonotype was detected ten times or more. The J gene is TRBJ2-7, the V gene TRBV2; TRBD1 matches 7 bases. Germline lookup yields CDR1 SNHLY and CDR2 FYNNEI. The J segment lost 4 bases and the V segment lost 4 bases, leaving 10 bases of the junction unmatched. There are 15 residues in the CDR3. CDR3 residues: CASSGGQIVAYEQYF. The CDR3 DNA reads TGTGCCAGCAGTGGGGGACAGATAGTGGCTTACGAGCAGTACTTC.

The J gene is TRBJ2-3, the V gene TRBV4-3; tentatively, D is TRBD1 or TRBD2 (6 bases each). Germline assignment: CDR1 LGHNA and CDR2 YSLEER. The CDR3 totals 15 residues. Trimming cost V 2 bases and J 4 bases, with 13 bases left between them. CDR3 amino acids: CASSQTQGGADTQYF. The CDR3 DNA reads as TGCGCCAGCAGCCAAACACAGGGCGGGGCAGATACGCAGTATTTT.

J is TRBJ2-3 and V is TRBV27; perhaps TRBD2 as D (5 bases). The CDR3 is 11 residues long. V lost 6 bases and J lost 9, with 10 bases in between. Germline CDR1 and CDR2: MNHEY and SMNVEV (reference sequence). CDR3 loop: CASRGSRTQYF. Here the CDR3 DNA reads TGTGCCAGCAGAGGGAGCCGCACGCAGTATTTT.

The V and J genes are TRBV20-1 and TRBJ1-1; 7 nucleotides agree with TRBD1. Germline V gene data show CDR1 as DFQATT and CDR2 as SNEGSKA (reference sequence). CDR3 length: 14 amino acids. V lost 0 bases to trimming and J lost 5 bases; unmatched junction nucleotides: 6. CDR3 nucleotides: TGCAGTGCTAGAGAAGGACAGGTCGAAACTGAAGCTTTCTTT. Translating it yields CSAREGQVETEAFF.

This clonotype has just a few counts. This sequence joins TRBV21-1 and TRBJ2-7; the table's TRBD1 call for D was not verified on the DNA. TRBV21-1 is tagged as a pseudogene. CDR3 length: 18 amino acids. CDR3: CASSKPRGRQKPSYEQYF. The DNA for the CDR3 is TGTGCCAGCAGCAAACCGAGAGGAAGACAGAAACCCTCCTACGAGCAGTACTTC.

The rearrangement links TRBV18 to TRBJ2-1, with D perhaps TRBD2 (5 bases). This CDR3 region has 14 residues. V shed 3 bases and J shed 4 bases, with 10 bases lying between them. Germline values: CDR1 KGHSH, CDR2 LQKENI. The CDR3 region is CASSPSGRYNEQFF. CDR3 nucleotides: TGTGCCAGCTCACCCAGCGGAAGGTACAATGAGCAGTTCTTC.

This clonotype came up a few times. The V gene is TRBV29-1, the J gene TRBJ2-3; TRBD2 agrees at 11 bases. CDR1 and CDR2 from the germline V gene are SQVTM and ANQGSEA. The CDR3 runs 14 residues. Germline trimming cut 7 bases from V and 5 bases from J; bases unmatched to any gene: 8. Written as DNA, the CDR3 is TGCAGCGGTCTACTAGCGGGAGAGGGAGATACGCAGTATTTT. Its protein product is CSGLLAGEGDTQYF.

The CDR3 loop is CASSNRGVYEQYF. CDR3 nucleotides: TGTGCCAGCAGTAACCGGGGTGTGTACGAGCAGTACTTC. The chain carries TRBV25-1 and TRBJ2-7; D is perhaps TRBD2 (5 bases). Germline CDR1 reads MGHDK; CDR2 reads SYGVNS. Trimming cost V 5 bases and J 4 bases, with 12 bases left between them. The CDR3 is made up of 13 amino acids.

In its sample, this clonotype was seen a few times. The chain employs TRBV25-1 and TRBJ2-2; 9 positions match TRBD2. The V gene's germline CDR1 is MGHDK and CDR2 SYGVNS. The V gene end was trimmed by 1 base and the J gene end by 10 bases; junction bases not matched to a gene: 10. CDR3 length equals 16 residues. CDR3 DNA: TGTGCCAGCAGTGAATCTCGCGGGAGGGCCTATAAGGAGCTGTTTTTT. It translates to CASSESRGRAYKELFF.

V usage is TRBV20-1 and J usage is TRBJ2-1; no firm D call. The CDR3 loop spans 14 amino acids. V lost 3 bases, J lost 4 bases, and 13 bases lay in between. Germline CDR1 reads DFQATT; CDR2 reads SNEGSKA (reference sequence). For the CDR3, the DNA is TGCAGTGCTAGGAAATGGACGGATTACAATGAGCAGTTCTTC. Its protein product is CSARKWTDYNEQFF.

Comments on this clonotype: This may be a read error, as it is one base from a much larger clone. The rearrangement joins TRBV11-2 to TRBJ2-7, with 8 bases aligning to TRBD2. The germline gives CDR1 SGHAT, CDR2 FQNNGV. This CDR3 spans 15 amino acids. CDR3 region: CTSSSAGGRIYEQYF. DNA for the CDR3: TGTACCAGCAGTTCGGCGGGCGGGAGGATCTACGAGCAGTACTTC.

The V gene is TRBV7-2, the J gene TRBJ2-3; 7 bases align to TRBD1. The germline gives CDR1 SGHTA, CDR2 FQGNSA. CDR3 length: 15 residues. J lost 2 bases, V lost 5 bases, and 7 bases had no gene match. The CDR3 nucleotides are TGTGCCAGCAGCACTCACAGGGGAAACACAGATACGCAGTATTTT. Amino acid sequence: CASSTHRGNTDTQYF.

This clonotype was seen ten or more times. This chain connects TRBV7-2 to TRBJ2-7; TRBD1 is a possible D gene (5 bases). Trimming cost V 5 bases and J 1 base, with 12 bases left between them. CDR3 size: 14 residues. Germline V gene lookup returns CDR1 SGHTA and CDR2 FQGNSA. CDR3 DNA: TGTGCCAGCAGCCAGGACACGGTTTCCTACGAGCAGTACTTC. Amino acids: CASSQDTVSYEQYF.

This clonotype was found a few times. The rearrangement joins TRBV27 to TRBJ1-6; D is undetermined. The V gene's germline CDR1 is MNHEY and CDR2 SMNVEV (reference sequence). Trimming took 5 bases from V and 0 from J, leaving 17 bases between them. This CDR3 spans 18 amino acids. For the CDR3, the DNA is TGTGCCAGCAGTCGCACCCCACAAGCTAGCTCCTATAATTCACCCCTCCACTTT. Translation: CASSRTPQASSYNSPLHF.

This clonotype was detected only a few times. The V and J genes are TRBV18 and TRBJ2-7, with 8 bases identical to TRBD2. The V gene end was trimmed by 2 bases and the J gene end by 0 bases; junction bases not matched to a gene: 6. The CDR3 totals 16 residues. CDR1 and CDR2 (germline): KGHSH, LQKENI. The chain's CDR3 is CASSPDTLAASYEQYF. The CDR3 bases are TGTGCCAGCTCACCAGACACACTAGCGGCCTCCTACGAGCAGTACTTC. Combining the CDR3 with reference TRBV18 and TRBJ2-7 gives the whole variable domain NAGVMQNPRHLVRRRGQEARLRCSPMKGHSHVYWYRQLPEEGLKFMVYLQKENIIDESGMPKERFSAEFPKEGPSILRIQQVVRGDSAAYFCASSPDTLAASYEQYFGPGTRLTVT.

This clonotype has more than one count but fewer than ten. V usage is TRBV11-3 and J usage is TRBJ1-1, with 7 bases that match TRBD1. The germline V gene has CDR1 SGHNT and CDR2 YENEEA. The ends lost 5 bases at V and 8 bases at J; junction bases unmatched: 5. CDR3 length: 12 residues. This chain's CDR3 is CASSRGQDEAFF. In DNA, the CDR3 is TGTGCCAGCAGCCGAGGACAGGACGAAGCTTTCTTT.